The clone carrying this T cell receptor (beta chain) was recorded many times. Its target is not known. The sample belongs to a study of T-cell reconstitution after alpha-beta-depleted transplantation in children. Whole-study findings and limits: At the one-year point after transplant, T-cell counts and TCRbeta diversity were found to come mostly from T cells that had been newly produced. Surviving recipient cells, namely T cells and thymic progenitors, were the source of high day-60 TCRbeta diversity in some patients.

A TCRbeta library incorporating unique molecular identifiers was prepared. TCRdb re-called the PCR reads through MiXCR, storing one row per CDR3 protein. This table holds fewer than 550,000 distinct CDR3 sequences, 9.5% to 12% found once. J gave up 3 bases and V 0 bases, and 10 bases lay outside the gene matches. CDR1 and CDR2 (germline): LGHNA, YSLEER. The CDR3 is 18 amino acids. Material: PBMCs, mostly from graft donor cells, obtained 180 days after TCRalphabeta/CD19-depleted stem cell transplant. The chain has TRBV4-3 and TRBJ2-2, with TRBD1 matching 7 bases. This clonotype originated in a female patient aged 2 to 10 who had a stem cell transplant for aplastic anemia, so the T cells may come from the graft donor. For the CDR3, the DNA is TGCGCCAGCAGCCAAGATCGGATAAGGGGGCAGTACACCGGGGAGCTGTTTTTT. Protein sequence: CASSQDRIRGQYTGELFF.